This T cell receptor beta chain originates from a study of blood T cell repertoires in COVID-19. Study overall: The United States, Italy and Spain supplied acute and convalescent COVID-19 samples. Sources were T cells, B-cell-depleted T cells, or PBMCs; the material itself was cDNA or gDNA.

This clone was picked up one time. Individuals aged 18 to 89 years were recruited from 24 US areas. Sequencing used immunoSEQ multiplex PCR; TCRdb keeps in-frame clones, though not all of them. The table shows roughly 260,000 clones, with approximately 88% occurring only once. V gave up 0 bases and J gave up 2 bases; unmatched junction bases: 9. The CDR3 is made up of 18 amino acids. Germline V gene sequence: CDR1 MNHEY, CDR2 SMNVEV (reference sequence). This clonotype was obtained from a young woman with acute COVID-19. The chain recombines TRBV27 with TRBJ2-3; 9 nucleotides align to TRBD2. Source material: PBMCs or T cells enriched from blood (not recorded which). The DNA of the CDR3 is TGTGCCAGCAGTTTATCGAGCGGGGGGCTAGTTCACACAGATACGCAGTATTTT. It is translated as CASSLSSGGLVHTDTQYF.